The clone carrying this T cell receptor (beta chain) was recorded many times. The antigen remains unidentified. The germline V gene has CDR1 SEHNR and CDR2 FQNEAQ (reference sequence). V gave up 2 bases and J gave up 1 base, with 2 bases separating them. The CDR3 runs to 12 residues. These data come from a study of blood T cells in healthy people across ages. Overall study findings and caveats: A strong correlation was seen between TCR beta diversity and naive T cell percentage.

Primers used in a second PCR of roughly 6 to 11 cycles were a sample-barcoded 5' primer and a J-beta primer mix. Via MiXCR, TCRdb re-called the 5' RACE reads, giving one row per CDR3 protein. The repertoire consists of roughly 1,300,000 distinct CDR3 sequences, with around 59% occurring once and the leading ten covering 6.5% to 8.5%. Isolation of PBMCs gave at least 6 million cells per sample. This TCR was recovered from a young man in good health. The chain links TRBV7-9 to TRBJ1-1; no definite D call. Sequencing input: blood. In nucleotides, the CDR3 is TGTGCCAGCAGCTTACAGAACACTGAAGCTTTCTTT. Its translation: CASSLQNTEAFF.